This is a list of T cell receptor beta chains from one sample in a study of cytomegalovirus exposure and HLA in healthy donors. Sequencing was performed with immunoSEQ multiplex PCR; in TCRdb, only in-frame clones are kept and a portion is missing. The sample lists about 110,000 clones, 77% occurring once. The sequenced sample was PBMCs. These TCRs come from a human donor in good health. The CDR3 runs from the conserved cysteine through the conserved F or W. D genes are given only for firm matches. Where a row states a size, it is once, few, many or the class of an expanded clone; other rows omit it.

TRBV11-2	TRBJ1-2	15	.	.	TGTGCCAGCAGCACAGGAGGGACGGCTAACTATGGCTACACCTTC	CASSTGGTANYGYTF
TRBV25-1	TRBJ2-7	13	.	few	TGTGCCAGCAGTGAACCAGGGATCTACGAGCAGTACTTC	CASSEPGIYEQYF
TRBV28	TRBJ1-5	11	.	.	TGTGCCAGCTCAGGGAATCAGCCCCAGCATTTT	CASSGNQPQHF
TRBV30	TRBJ2-2	15	TRBD2	.	TGTGCCTGGAGGGTAGCGGGAGTGGGAGGCGGGGAGCTGTTTTTT	CAWRVAGVGGGELFF
TRBV28	TRBJ2-7	14	TRBD2	.	TGTGCCAGCAGTTTCCGGGGGAGGGCCTACGAGCAGTACTTC	CASSFRGRAYEQYF
TRBV6-6	TRBJ1-3	15	.	.	TGTGCCAGCAGTTCCCCGACGGGTTCTGGAAACACCATATATTTT	CASSSPTGSGNTIYF
TRBV27	TRBJ1-1	14	TRBD1	.	TGTGCCAGCAGTTTACGACAGGGTTTTACTGAAGCTTTCTTT	CASSLRQGFTEAFF
TRBV6-1	TRBJ1-1	14	.	few	TGTGCCAGCAGTACACCGACCGCAGGCCCTGAAGCTTTCTTT	CASSTPTAGPEAFF
TRBV19	TRBJ2-7	19	TRBD2	.	TGTGCCAGTAGTATAGCGGATGGGCTAGCGGGAGGACCCCCATACGAGCAGTACTTC	CASSIADGLAGGPPYEQYF
TRBV5-5	TRBJ2-2	18	.	once	TGTGCCAGCAGCTCACTAAACCCCAGCCGTTCGAACACCGGGGAGCTGTTTTTT	CASSSLNPSRSNTGELFF
TRBV5-5	TRBJ2-2	15	TRBD1	.	TGTGCCAGCAGCTTGGCTCCAGGGGGAACCGGGGAGCTGTTTTTT	CASSLAPGGTGELFF
TRBV27	TRBJ1-1	14	TRBD1	.	TGTGCCGCCGAGAGAGGGGGCGCGATGACTGAAGCTTTCTTT	CAAERGGAMTEAFF
TRBV5-6	TRBJ1-4	14	TRBD1	.	TGTGCCAGCAGCCGGGACAGGGCTGGTGAAAAACTGTTTTTT	CASSRDRAGEKLFF
TRBV18	TRBJ2-7	16	TRBD2	.	TGTGCCAGCTCACCCCTTGGGACTAGCGGGAGCGGGGAGCAGTACTTC	CASSPLGTSGSGEQYF
TRBV5-1	TRBJ2-7	14	TRBD1	.	TGCGCCAGCAGCTTGGTGGGACAGGGCTACGAGCAGTACTTC	CASSLVGQGYEQYF
TRBV28	TRBJ2-1	12	.	.	TGTGCCAGCAGTTTTTGGAGTGATGAGCAGTTCTTC	CASSFWSDEQFF
TRBV5-1	TRBJ1-4	15	TRBD1	.	TGCGCCAGCAGCTTGAGGGACAGGGGAAGTGAAAAACTGTTTTTT	CASSLRDRGSEKLFF
TRBV13	TRBJ1-1	15	TRBD1	.	TGTGCCAGCAGCCCAGGGACAGGGGAGTTTACTGAAGCTTTCTTT	CASSPGTGEFTEAFF
TRBV28	TRBJ1-2	13	TRBD1	once	TGTGCCAGCATTCCCTCACAGGGGGGAGGCTACACCTTC	CASIPSQGGGYTF
TRBV28	TRBJ2-5	14	.	.	TGTGCCAGCATTCCGGGCAGGGGGGTCGAGACCCAGTACTTC	CASIPGRGVETQYF
TRBV5-3	TRBJ2-7	18	TRBD1	.	TGTGCCAGAAGCTTGTTTGGGACAGGCTATTTTCAAGCCTACGAGCAGTACTTC	CARSLFGTGYFQAYEQYF
TRBV28	TRBJ2-7	18	TRBD2	.	TGTGCCAGCAGCCTACGTTTCGGGACTAGCGGGAGGGCGGGCGAGCAGTACTTC	CASSLRFGTSGRAGEQYF